These 19 T cell receptor beta chains share one sample of origin, sequenced in a study of Graves' ophthalmopathy and Graves' hyperthyroidism. The sequenced template was RNA, covering the TCR beta CDR3 region. RT-PCR was first run with HTBI primers, then multiplex PCR in a second round. TCRdb independently ran MiXCR on the multiplex PCR reads; one entry per CDR3 protein. The table has about 240,000 distinct CDR3 sequences, around 42% seen once. Sequencing was carried out using peripheral blood. Receptors originate from an adult man with Graves' ophthalmopathy.

This clonotype was detected many times. V and J are TRBV7-2 and TRBJ2-7; D possibly corresponds to TRBD2 (6 bases). The germline CDR1 and CDR2 sequences are SGHTA and FQGNSA. This CDR3 region has 12 residues. Trimming cost V 5 bases and J 3 bases, with 8 bases left between them. This CDR3 reads CASSPGGYEQYF. The CDR3 DNA is TGTGCCAGCAGCCCCGGGGGCTACGAGCAGTACTTC.

The chain uses TRBV2 and TRBJ1-2; 12 bases are a match to TRBD1. Germline V gene lookup returns CDR1 SNHLY and CDR2 FYNNEI. This CDR3 is 15 amino acids long. V gave up 6 bases and J gave up 5 bases; unmatched junction bases: 7. CDR3 in DNA: TGTGCCAGCAGCAGGGACAGGGGGCTTAGGTATGGCTACACCTTC. Translated, it gives CASSRDRGLRYGYTF.

The V call is TRBV24-1, the J call TRBJ2-5; unclear D gene. V lost 5 bases and J lost 2, with 8 bases in between. Germline lookup yields CDR1 KGHDR and CDR2 SFDVKD. The CDR3 sequence is 13 residues long. The CDR3 DNA reads as TGTGCCACCAGTGGAGAGGTACAAGAGACCCAGTACTTC. Amino acids: CATSGEVQETQYF.

The sample holds a few counts of this clonotype. This rearrangement joins TRBV5-1 to TRBJ2-5; D is unclear. The CDR3 loop spans 14 amino acids. The ends were cut back, 0 bases at V and 5 bases at J, with 11 bases in the middle. The germline V gene has CDR1 SGHRS and CDR2 YFSETQ. The CDR3 protein is CASSLVVADETQYF. CDR3 DNA sequence: TGCGCCAGCAGCTTGGTTGTGGCAGATGAGACCCAGTACTTC.

This chain links TRBV24-1 with TRBJ2-5; D is unclear. Trimming removed 0 bases at V and 4 bases at J, with 11 bases between. Germline-derived CDR1 and CDR2 are KGHDR and SFDVKD. The length of the CDR3 is 15 residues. Here the CDR3 DNA reads TGTGCCACCAGTGATTTGCACCTCGACCGAGAGACCCAGTACTTC. Amino acid sequence: CATSDLHLDRETQYF.

This clonotype has a handful of counts. The chain links TRBV20-1 to TRBJ2-7; perhaps TRBD2 as D (5 bases). Trimming stripped 0 bases from V and 0 bases from J, with 9 bases between. CDR3 length equals 14 residues. Germline CDR1 reads DFQATT; CDR2 reads SNEGSKA (reference sequence). The CDR3 DNA is TGCAGTGCTAGAGATAGGGAGACCTCCTACGAGCAGTACTTC. Amino acids: CSARDRETSYEQYF.

The chain has TRBV7-2 and TRBJ1-5, with 9 positions matching TRBD1. Germline CDR1 is SGHTA and CDR2 is FQGNSA. This CDR3 region has 15 residues. The V segment lost 5 bases and the J segment 3 bases; nucleotides outside the gene matches: 5. The CDR3 DNA is TGTGCCAGCAGCCCGTGGGACAGGGCCAATCAGCCCCAGCATTTT. This sequence encodes CASSPWDRANQPQHF.

A few counts support this clonotype. The chain joins TRBV7-6 to TRBJ1-6; D not certain. The CDR3 is 16 residues long. In germline, CDR1 is SGHVS, CDR2 FNYEAQ. Trimming removed 2 bases at V and 0 bases at J, with 8 bases between. The CDR3 loop is CASSLSAGSYNSPLHF. CDR3 sequence (DNA): TGTGCCAGCAGCTTAAGCGCAGGCTCCTATAATTCACCCCTCCACTTT.

Of note for this clonotype: Being one base from a much bigger clone, this may be a read error. The chain links TRBV29-1 to TRBJ1-2, with 11 bases identical to TRBD1. The CDR3 consists of 12 residues. The junction had 4 bases not matched to a gene; V was cut back by 1 base and J by 12 bases. CDR1 is SQVTM and CDR2 is ANQGSEA in the germline V gene. In DNA form, the CDR3 reads TGCAGCGTTGAAGGGACAGGGGGCAGCCACACCTTC. Its translation: CSVEGTGGSHTF. Variable domain in full (rest from reference TRBV29-1 and TRBJ1-2): SAVISQKPSRDICQRGTSLTIQCQVDSQVTMMFWYRQQPGQSLTLIATANQGSEATYESGFVIDKFPISRPNLTFSTLTVSNMSPEDSSIYLCSVEGTGGSHTFGSGTRLTVV.

This clonotype came up once. The chain joins TRBV10-3 to TRBJ1-1, with D tentatively TRBD1 (6 bases). The V gene's germline CDR1 is ENHRY and CDR2 SYGVKD. V lost 10 bases and J 5 bases, leaving 23 bases between the germline ends. The CDR3 covers 15 residues. The CDR3 here is CATCKGHEPRTEAFF. For the CDR3, the DNA is TGTGCCACCTGCAAGGGACACGAACCGAGGACTGAAGCTTTCTTT.

V and J are TRBV20-1 and TRBJ2-7; perhaps TRBD1 as D (6 bases). The CDR3 has 18 residues. CDR1 is DFQATT and CDR2 is SNEGSKA in the germline V gene (reference sequence). Trimming removed 0 bases from V and 0 bases from J, with 21 bases in between. The CDR3 nucleotides are TGCAGTGCTAGAGATATTGTCGACGGGACAACTACCTCCTACGAGCAGTACTTC. Its protein is CSARDIVDGTTTSYEQYF.

The table lists this clonotype with a count of one. The chain employs TRBV6-6 and TRBJ1-5, with TRBD1 matching 8 bases. The CDR3 is made up of 15 amino acids. CDR1 is MNHNY and CDR2 is SVGAGI in the germline V gene (reference sequence). The J segment lost 5 bases and the V segment lost 6 bases, leaving 9 bases of the junction unmatched. The CDR3 reads CASSRTGGRDQPQHF. DNA for the CDR3: TGTGCCAGCAGCCGAACAGGGGGGAGAGATCAGCCCCAGCATTTT.

This chain links TRBV7-2 with TRBJ2-5; tentatively, D is TRBD1 or TRBD2 (5 bases each). V was cut by 1 base and J by 1 base, with 10 bases left in between. CDR3 length: 15 amino acids. The germline CDR1 and CDR2 sequences are SGHTA and FQGNSA. CDR3 sequence (DNA): TGTGCCAGCAGCTTAGTCCACGGGGCCCAAGAGACCCAGTACTTC. Translation: CASSLVHGAQETQYF. Full variable domain (rest looked up from reference TRBV7-2 and TRBJ2-5): GAGVSQSPSNKVTEKGKDVELRCDPISGHTALYWYRQSLGQGLEFLIYFQGNSAPDKSGLPSDRFSAERTGGSVSTLTIQRTQQEDSAVYLCASSLVHGAQETQYFGPGTRLLVL.

This clonotype was recorded a few times. The J gene is TRBJ2-7, the V gene TRBV2, with 10 positions matching TRBD1. The ends lost 5 bases at V and 6 bases at J; junction bases unmatched: 10. This CDR3 contains 15 residues. CDR1 and CDR2 (germline): SNHLY, FYNNEI. CDR3 loop: CASSPRTGGGSEQYF. The CDR3 DNA follows: TGTGCCAGCAGTCCCCGGACAGGGGGAGGGTCCGAGCAGTACTTC.

The sample holds many counts of this clonotype. The rearrangement uses TRBV29-1 and TRBJ1-2; unclear D gene. The germline V gene encodes CDR1 SQVTM and CDR2 ANQGSEA. The CDR3 covers 12 residues. V was cut by 3 bases and J by 8 bases, with 13 bases left in between. The CDR3 bases are TGCAGCGTTGAGGGCAGGCATGCGGGCTACACCTTC. It encodes CSVEGRHAGYTF.

The genes are TRBV5-1 and TRBJ1-2, with 11 bases matching TRBD1. The CDR3 length is 15 residues. V trimming: 3 bases; J trimming: 2 bases; junction bases outside the gene matches: 3. Germline CDR1 SGHRS, CDR2 YFSETQ. As DNA, the CDR3 is TGCGCCAGCAGCTATGGACAGGGGGCGAACTATGGCTACACCTTC. Protein product: CASSYGQGANYGYTF.

Concerning this clonotype: A read error may account for a junction end that differs from germline. This rearrangement joins TRBV7-9 to TRBJ2-6, with D possibly TRBD2 on 5 matching bases. The germline V gene has CDR1 SEHNR and CDR2 FQNEAQ (reference sequence). The CDR3 is made up of 12 amino acids. CDR3 loop: CASSLEGWTEAF. The CDR3 DNA sequence: TGTGCCAGCAGCTTAGAGGGCTGGACTGAAGCTTTC.

The rearrangement uses TRBV19 and TRBJ2-6; D unresolved. The CDR3 consists of 15 residues. Germline loops: CDR1 LNHDA, CDR2 SQIVND (reference sequence). The V end was cut by 3 bases, the J end by 3 bases, with 9 bases between. CDR3 sequence (DNA): TGTGCCAGTAGTATTTGGGGAAGTGGGGCCAACGTCCTGACTTTC. It codes for CASSIWGSGANVLTF.

V is TRBV7-2 and J is TRBJ1-2; the match to TRBD1 covers 7 bases. CDR3 length: 15 residues. With V trimmed by 7 bases and J by 8 bases, 16 bases remained unmatched. Germline-derived CDR1 and CDR2 are SGHTA and FQGNSA. In DNA form, the CDR3 reads TGTGCCAGCACCCCCGGTGGGAGGGGGCTAGGCGGCTACACCTTC. This encodes CASTPGGRGLGGYTF.